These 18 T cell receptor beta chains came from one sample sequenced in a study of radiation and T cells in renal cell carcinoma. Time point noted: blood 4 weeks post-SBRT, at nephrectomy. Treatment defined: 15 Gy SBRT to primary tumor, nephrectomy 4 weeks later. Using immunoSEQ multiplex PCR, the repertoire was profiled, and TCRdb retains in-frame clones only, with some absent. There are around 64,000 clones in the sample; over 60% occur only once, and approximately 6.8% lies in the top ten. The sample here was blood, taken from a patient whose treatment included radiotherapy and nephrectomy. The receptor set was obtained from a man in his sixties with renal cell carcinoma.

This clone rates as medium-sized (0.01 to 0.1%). CDR3 nucleotides: TGTGCCAGCAGCCAAGATCGGTTGGGTTTCGAAGCTTTCTTT. As protein: CASSQDRLGFEAFF. The chain has TRBV4-2 and TRBJ1-1; D remains ambiguous. Germline CDR1 is LGHNA and CDR2 is YNFKEQ. V was trimmed by 0 bases and J by 8 bases, leaving 13 bases between them. The CDR3 extends over 14 amino acids.

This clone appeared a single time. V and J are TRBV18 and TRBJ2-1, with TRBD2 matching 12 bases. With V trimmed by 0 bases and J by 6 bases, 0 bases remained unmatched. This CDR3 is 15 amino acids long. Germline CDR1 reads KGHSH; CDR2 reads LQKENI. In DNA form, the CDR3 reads TGTGCCAGCTCACCACCACTAGCGGGGGGCAATGAGCAGTTCTTC. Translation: CASSPPLAGGNEQFF.

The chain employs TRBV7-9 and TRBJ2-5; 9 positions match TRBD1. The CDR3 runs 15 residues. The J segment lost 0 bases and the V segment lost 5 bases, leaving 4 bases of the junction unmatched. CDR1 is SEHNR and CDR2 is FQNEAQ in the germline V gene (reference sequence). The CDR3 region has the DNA TGTGCCAGCAGCGAAGACAGGGGGTACCAAGAGACCCAGTACTTC. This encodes CASSEDRGYQETQYF.

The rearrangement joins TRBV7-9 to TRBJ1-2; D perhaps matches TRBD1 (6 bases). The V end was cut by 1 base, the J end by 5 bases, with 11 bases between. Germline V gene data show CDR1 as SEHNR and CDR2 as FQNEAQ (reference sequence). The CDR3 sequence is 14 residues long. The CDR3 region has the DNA TGTGCCAGCAGCTTAGGAGCAGGGGCGTATGGCTACACCTTC. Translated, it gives CASSLGAGAYGYTF.

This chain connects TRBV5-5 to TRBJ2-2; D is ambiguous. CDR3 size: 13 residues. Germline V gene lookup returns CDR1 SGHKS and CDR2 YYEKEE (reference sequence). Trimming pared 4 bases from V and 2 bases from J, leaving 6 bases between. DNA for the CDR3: TGTGCCAGCAGCCCAGGAAACACCGGGGAGCTGTTTTTT. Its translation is CASSPGNTGELFF.

CDR3 DNA: TGTGCCAGTAGTATGCAGCTAGCTGAGCAGTTCTTC. Translating it yields CASSMQLAEQFF. The genes are TRBV19 and TRBJ2-1, with D maybe TRBD2 (5 bases). Trimming shortened V by 3 bases and J by 9 bases, and 9 bases separated the two germline ends. The CDR3 consists of 12 residues. In germline, CDR1 is LNHDA, CDR2 SQIVND (reference sequence).

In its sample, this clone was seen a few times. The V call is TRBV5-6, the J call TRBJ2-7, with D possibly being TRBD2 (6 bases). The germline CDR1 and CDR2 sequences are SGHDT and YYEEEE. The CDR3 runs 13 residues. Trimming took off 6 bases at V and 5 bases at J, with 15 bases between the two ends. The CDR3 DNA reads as TGTGCCAGCAACTATTACTCGGGGGACGAGCAGTACGTC. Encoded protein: CASNYYSGDEQYV.

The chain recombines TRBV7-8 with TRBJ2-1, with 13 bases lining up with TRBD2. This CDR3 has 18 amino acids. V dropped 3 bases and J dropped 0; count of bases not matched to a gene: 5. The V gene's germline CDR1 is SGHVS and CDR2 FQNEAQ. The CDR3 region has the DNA TGTGCCAGCAGCTTTTCGGGACTAGCGGGGAGCTCCTACAATGAGCAGTTCTTC. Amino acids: CASSFSGLAGSSYNEQFF. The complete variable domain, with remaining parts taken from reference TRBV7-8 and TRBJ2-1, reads GAGVSQSPRYKVAKRGQDVALRCDPISGHVSLFWYQQALGQGPEFLTYFQNEAQLDKSGLPSDRFFAERPEGSVSTLKIQRTQQEDSAVYLCASSFSGLAGSSYNEQFFGPGTRLTVL.

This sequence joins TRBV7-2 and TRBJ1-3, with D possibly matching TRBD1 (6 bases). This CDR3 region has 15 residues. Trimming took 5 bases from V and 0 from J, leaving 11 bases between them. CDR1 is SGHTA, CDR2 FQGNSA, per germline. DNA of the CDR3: TGTGCCAGCAGCCAGGGACAAATCTCTGGAAACACCATATATTTT. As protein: CASSQGQISGNTIYF.

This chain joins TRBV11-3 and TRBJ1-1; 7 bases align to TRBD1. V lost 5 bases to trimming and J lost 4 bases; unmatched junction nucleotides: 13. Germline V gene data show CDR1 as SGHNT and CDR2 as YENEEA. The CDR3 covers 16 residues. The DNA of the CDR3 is TGTGCCAGCAGCCGGCAGACAGGGCCCCTGGTCACTGAAGCTTTCTTT. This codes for CASSRQTGPLVTEAFF.

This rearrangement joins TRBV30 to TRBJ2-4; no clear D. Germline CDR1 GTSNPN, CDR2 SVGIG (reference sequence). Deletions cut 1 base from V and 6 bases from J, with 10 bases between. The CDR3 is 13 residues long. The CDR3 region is CAWSAGYGNIQYF. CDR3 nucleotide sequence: TGTGCCTGGAGTGCTGGGTACGGAAACATTCAGTACTTC. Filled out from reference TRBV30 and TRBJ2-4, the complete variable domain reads SQTIHQWPATLVQPVGSPLSLECTVEGTSNPNLYWYRQAAGRGLQLLFYSVGIGQISSEVPQNLSASRPQDRQFILSSKKLLLSDSGFYLCAWSAGYGNIQYFGAGTRLSVL.

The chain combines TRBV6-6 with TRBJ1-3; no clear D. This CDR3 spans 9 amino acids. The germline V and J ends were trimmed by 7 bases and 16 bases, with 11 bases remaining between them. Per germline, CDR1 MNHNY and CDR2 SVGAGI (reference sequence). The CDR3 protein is CASTPGPYF. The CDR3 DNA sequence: TGTGCCAGCACCCCTGGACCGTATTTT.

The CDR3 reads CASSLSSGSGNEQFF. The CDR3 DNA is TGTGCCAGCAGCTTGTCTAGCGGGAGCGGAAATGAGCAGTTCTTC. This chain joins TRBV11-2 and TRBJ2-1, with 10 bases lining up with TRBD2. V gave up 3 bases and J gave up 7 bases; unmatched junction bases: 6. Germline assignment: CDR1 SGHAT and CDR2 FQNNGV. This CDR3 region has 15 residues. The whole variable domain, filled in from reference TRBV11-2 and TRBJ2-1, reads EAGVAQSPRYKIIEKRQSVAFWCNPISGHATLYWYQQILGQGPKLLIQFQNNGVVDDSQLPKDRFSAERLKGVDSTLKIQPAKLEDSAVYLCASSLSSGSGNEQFFGPGTRLTVL.

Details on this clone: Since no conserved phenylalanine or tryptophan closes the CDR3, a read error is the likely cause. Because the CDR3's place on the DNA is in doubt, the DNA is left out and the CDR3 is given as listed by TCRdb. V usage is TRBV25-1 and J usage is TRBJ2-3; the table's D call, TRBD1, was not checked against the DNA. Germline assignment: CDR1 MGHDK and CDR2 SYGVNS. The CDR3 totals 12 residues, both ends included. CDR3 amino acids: CASSESADRMAL.

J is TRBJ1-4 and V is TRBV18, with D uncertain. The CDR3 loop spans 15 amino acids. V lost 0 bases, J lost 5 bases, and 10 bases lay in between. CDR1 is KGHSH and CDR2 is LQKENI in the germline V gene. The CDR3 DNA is TGTGCCAGCTCACCACCGGGAGTAGGGAATGAAAAACTGTTTTTT. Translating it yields CASSPPGVGNEKLFF.

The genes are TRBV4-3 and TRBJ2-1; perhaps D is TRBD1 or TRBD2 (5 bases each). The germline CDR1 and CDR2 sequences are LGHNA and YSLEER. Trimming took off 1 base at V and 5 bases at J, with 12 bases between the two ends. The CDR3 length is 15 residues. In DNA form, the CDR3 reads TGCGCCAGCAGCCAAGGGGGGTGGCGGGACAATGAGCAGTTCTTC. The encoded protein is CASSQGGWRDNEQFF.

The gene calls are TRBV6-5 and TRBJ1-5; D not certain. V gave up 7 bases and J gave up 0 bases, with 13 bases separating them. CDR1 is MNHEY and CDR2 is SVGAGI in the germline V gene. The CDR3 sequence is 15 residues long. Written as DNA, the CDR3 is TGTGCCAGCAAGTTCTGGGCCCATAGCAATCAGCCCCAGCATTTT. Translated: CASKFWAHSNQPQHF.

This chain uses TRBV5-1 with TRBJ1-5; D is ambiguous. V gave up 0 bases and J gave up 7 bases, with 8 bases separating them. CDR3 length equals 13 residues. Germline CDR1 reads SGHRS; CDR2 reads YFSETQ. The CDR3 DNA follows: TGCGCCAGCAGCTTGGACGCAGACCAGCCCCAGCATTTT. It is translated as CASSLDADQPQHF.